This TCR beta chain was recorded in a study of OX40 agonist ivuxolimab in advanced cancers. About the research overall: Among those enrolled, mean age was 60 years (range about 23 to 85) and over 70% were male. Previous treatment with anti-PD-1, anti-PD-L1 or anti-CTLA-4 therapy was allowed; less than 45% had received some. Overall study findings and caveats: Both CD4+ and CD8+ T cell populations in blood had undergone clonal expansion by week 6 at 0.1 to 3.0 mg/kg.

In the case of this clone: Its antigen is not known.

This CDR3 has 11 residues. Trimming left V 6 bases short and J 7 bases short, with 8 bases between. CDR1 and CDR2 from the germline V gene are ENHRY and SYGVKD. The method was immunoSEQ multiplex PCR; TCRdb's version includes in-frame clones alone and lacks a portion of them. The table shows tens of thousands of clones, with around 87% occurring only once. Blood specimens came from baseline, cycle 4 day 1, and cycle 7 day 1. This chain links TRBV10-3 with TRBJ2-3; weak D call: TRBD1 (5 bases). The starting material was CD4+ or CD8+ T cells sorted from blood, obtained in a trial of the OX40 agonist ivuxolimab. This sequence was found in an adult with an advanced solid tumor such as melanoma, head and neck, liver or kidney cancer. The CDR3 protein is CAIRRQNTQYF. The CDR3 bases are TGTGCCATCAGAAGACAGAATACGCAGTATTTT.